This entry describes one TCR beta chain. The sample belongs to a study of blood T cell repertoires in COVID-19. TCRdb's table, derived via immunoSEQ multiplex PCR, lists solely in-frame clones and lacks some. The sample yields some 160,000 clones, approximately 84% seen once. V dropped 3 bases and J dropped 6 bases, with 11 bases sitting between them. There are 12 residues in the CDR3. CDR1 is SQVTM and CDR2 is ANQGSEA in the germline V gene. Sequenced: peripheral blood. The receptor comes from a woman aged 80 or over with acute or convalescent COVID-19. V is TRBV29-1 and J is TRBJ1-1; perhaps TRBD1 as D (6 bases). The CDR3 sequence: CSVDIQGPEAFF. In nucleotides, the CDR3 is TGCAGCGTTGATATACAGGGCCCTGAAGCTTTCTTT.